Sequencing of this T cell receptor (beta chain) was carried out in a study of OX40 agonist ivuxolimab in advanced cancers. As for the study in general: Patients receiving dose escalation had hepatocellular carcinoma, melanoma, renal cell or head and neck cancer. Participants could have had prior anti-PD-1, anti-PD-L1 or anti-CTLA-4 therapy, and around 40% had some.

Study-wide results and limits: Partial responders at 0.1-3.0 mg/kg showed near-lowest clonal expansion.

Autoimmune disease history or systemic immunosuppression was exclusionary. This CDR3 region has 17 residues. The germline gives CDR1 MGHDK, CDR2 SYGVNS. V lost 2 bases and J 0 bases, leaving 14 bases between the germline ends. TCRdb keeps only in-frame clones here, not all; method: immunoSEQ multiplex PCR. The sample carries 55,000 to 75,000 clones, approximately 86% recorded once. In the case of this clone: Its antigen remains unknown.

This material consisted of CD4+ or CD8+ T cells sorted from blood, taken in a trial of the OX40 agonist ivuxolimab. V and J are TRBV25-1 and TRBJ2-1; possibly TRBD2 for D (5 bases). The receptor comes from an adult with an advanced solid tumor such as melanoma, head and neck, liver or kidney cancer. CDR3 amino acids: CASSEKAALSSYNEQFF. The CDR3 DNA reads TGTGCCAGCAGTGAAAAAGCGGCCCTGAGCTCCTACAATGAGCAGTTCTTC.